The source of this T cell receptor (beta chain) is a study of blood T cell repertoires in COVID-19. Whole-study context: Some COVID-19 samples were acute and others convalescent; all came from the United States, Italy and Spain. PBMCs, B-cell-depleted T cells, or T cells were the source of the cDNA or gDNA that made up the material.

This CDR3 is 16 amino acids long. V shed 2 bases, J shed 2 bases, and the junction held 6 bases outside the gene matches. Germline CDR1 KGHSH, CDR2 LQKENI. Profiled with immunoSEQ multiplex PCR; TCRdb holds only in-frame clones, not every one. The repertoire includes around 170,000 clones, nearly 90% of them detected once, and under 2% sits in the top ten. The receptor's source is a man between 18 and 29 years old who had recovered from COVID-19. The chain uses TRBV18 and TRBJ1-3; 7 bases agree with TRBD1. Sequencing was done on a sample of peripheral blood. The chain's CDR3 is CASSPTQGGTGNTIYF. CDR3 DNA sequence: TGTGCCAGCTCACCAACCCAGGGGGGAACTGGAAACACCATATATTTT.